This T cell receptor (beta chain) was captured in a study of blood T cell repertoires in COVID-19. For the study at large: There were acute and convalescent COVID-19 samples, and they came from the United States, Italy and Spain. T cells, B-cell-depleted T cells, or PBMCs supplied cDNA or gDNA.

Authors' processing steps: Estimation of nucleated cell counts relied on the amplification of reference gene primers. Libraries were prepared by immunoSEQ multiplex PCR; TCRdb keeps only in-frame clonotypes and omits some of them. V and J calls and clone size are those listed in that table; D and trimming were worked out from the DNA. The sample lists about 47,000 clones, roughly 87% occurring once. V was clipped by 9 bases and J by 7 bases, with 22 bases between them. The germline gives CDR1 LNHDA, CDR2 SQIVND (reference sequence). This CDR3 is built from 15 residues. Input material: peripheral blood. This TCR was sampled from a man aged 55 to 70 with active COVID-19. The chain links TRBV19 to TRBJ2-1; perhaps TRBD1 as D (5 bases). CDR3 residues: CASRFTWGGTNEQFF. CDR3 bases: TGTGCCAGCCGATTCACGTGGGGCGGAACGAATGAGCAGTTCTTC.